This paragraph covers one T cell receptor beta chain sequence. The antigen is unknown. This sample is part of a study of T cell responses to AZD1222 COVID-19 vaccine. TCRdb keeps only in-frame clones here, not all; method: immunoSEQ multiplex PCR. In the table there are approximately 120,000 clones, approximately 89% of which are singletons. Trimming cost V 8 bases and J 4 bases; bases outside gene matches: 5. The length of the CDR3 is 14 residues. Germline CDR1 and CDR2: MDHEN and SYDVKM. Study outcomes and limitations: Spike-specific TCR breadth and depth grew following two AZD1222 doses. Recipients of AZD1222 seropositive at baseline numbered only five or six.

This sequence joins TRBV28 and TRBJ2-2; TRBD2 matches at 9 bases. The starting material was peripheral blood, obtained on day 0 of AZD1222 vaccination. This sequence originates from an adult in good health. The CDR3 bases are TGTGCCAGCCGGGCGGGGGGGCCCACCGGGGAGCTGTTTTTT. Translating it yields CASRAGGPTGELFF.